This T cell receptor (beta chain) is drawn from a study of Tregs in tolerant kidney transplant recipients. Notes on the study in general: Biological reproducibility was not directly addressed in this study.

Note on this clone: Its specificity is not known.

V lost 3 bases to trimming and J lost 6 bases, with 17 bases between them. CDR1 LNHDA and CDR2 SQIVND come from the germline V gene (reference sequence). The CDR3 is 15 residues long. Produced via immunoSEQ multiplex PCR; TCRdb's table is partial and in-frame only. Found here are 200,000 to 300,000 clones, roughly 80% of them singletons; the top ten hold 0.55% to 0.65%. J is TRBJ1-1 and V is TRBV19; tentatively, D is TRBD1 (5 bases). This clonotype originated in a human donor in good health. Sequenced material: CD4+ T cells from blood. In nucleotides, the CDR3 is TGTGCCAGTAGTATTGGGGCAGGGTGGGCAGCTGAAGCTTTCTTT. This sequence encodes CASSIGAGWAAEAFF.